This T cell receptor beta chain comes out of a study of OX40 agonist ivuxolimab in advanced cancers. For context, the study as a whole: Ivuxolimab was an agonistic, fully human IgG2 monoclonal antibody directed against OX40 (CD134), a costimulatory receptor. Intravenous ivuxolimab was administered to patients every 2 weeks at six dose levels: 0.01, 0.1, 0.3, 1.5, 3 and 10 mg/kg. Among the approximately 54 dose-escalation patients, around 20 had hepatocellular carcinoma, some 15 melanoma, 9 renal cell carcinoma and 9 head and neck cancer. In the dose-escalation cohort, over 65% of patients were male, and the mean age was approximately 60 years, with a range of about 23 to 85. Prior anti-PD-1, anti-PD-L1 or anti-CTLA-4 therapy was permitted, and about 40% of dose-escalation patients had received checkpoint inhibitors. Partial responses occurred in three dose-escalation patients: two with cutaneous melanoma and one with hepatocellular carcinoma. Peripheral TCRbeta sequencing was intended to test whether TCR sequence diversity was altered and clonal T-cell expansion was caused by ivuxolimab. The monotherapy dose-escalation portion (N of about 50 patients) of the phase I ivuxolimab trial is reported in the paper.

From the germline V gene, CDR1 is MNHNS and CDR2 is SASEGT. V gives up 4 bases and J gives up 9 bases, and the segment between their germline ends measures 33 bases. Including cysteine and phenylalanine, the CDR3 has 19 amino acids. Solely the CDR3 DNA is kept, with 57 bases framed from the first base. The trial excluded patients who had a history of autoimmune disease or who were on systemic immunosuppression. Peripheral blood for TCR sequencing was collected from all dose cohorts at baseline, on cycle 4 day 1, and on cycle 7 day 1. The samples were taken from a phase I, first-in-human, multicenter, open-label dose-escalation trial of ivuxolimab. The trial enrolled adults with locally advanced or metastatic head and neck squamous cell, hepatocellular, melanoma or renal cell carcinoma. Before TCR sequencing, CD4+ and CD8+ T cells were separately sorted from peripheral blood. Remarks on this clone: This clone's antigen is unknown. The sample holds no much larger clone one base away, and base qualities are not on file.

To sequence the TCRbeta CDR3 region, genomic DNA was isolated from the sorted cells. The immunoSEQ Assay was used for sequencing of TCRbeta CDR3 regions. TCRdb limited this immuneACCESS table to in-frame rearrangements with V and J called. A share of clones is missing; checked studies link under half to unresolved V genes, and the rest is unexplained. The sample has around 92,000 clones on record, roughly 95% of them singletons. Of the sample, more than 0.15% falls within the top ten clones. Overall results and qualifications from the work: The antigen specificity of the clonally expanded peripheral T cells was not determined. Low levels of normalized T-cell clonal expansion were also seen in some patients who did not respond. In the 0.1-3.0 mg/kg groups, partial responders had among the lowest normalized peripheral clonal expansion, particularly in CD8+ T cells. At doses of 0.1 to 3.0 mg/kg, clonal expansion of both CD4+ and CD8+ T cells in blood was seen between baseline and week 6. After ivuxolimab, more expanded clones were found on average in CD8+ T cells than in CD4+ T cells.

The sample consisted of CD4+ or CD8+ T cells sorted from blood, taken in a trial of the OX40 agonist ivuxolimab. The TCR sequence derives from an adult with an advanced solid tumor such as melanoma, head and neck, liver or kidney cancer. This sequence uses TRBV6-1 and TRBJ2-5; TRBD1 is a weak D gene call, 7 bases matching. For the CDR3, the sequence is CASSVMGSLTGTLTQAQYF. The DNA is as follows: TGTGCCAGCAGTGTGATGGGGTCCTTGACAGGGACTTTAACACAGGCCCAGTACTTC.